A single sample is the source of the 9 T cell receptor beta chains below, sequenced in a study of TIL therapy for anti-PD-1-resistant metastatic lung cancer. The libraries were made with immunoSEQ v3. Here immunoSEQ multiplex PCR was the method, and the copy in TCRdb shows in-frame clones only, minus some. The profile covers tens of thousands of clones, with just over 85% appearing a single time and 5% taken by the ten largest. As to time point: pre-treatment sample, taken before nivolumab and TIL therapy. The specimen was blood, collected at baseline. Every receptor here comes from a person aged 25-85 years with non-small cell lung cancer.

The chain recombines TRBV4-1 with TRBJ2-7; tentative D call: TRBD1 (6 bases). The V end lost 3 bases, the J end lost 2 bases, and 11 bases lay between the germline ends. The CDR3 runs to 14 residues. Germline values: CDR1 MGHRA, CDR2 YSYEKL. This CDR3 is CASSQGALPYEQYF. Written as DNA, the CDR3 is TGCGCCAGCAGCCAGGGGGCGCTTCCCTACGAGCAGTACTTC.

This chain links TRBV9 with TRBJ2-2, with TRBD2 identical over 9 bases. The CDR3 covers 18 residues. V lost 0 bases, J lost 3 bases, and 9 bases stayed unmatched. Germline V gene data show CDR1 as SGDLS and CDR2 as YYNGEE. CDR3 region: CASSVEGSGSWYTGELFF. For the CDR3, the DNA is TGTGCCAGCAGCGTAGAAGGTAGCGGGAGTTGGTACACCGGGGAGCTGTTTTTT.

This rearrangement joins TRBV5-4 to TRBJ2-3, with D unclear. Germline CDR1 and CDR2: SGHNT and YYREEE (reference sequence). This CDR3 is 15 amino acids long. V gave up 1 base and J gave up 0 bases, with 9 bases separating them. The CDR3 DNA is TGTGCCAGCAGCTTGATGGGATTCAGCACAGATACGCAGTATTTT. Amino acids: CASSLMGFSTDTQYF. Looking up the rest from reference TRBV5-4 and TRBJ2-3 gives the full variable domain: ETGVTQSPTHLIKTRGQQVTLRCSSQSGHNTVSWYQQALGQGPQFIFQYYREEENGRGNFPPRFSGLQFPNYSSELNVNALELDDSALYLCASSLMGFSTDTQYFGPGTRLTVL.

CDR3 region: CASRTGGRYNQPQHF. DNA of the CDR3: TGTGCCAGCAGGACAGGGGGGAGGTACAATCAGCCCCAGCATTTT. This chain uses TRBV6-6 with TRBJ1-5; TRBD1 matches at 9 bases. Germline assignment: CDR1 MNHNY and CDR2 SVGAGI (reference sequence). With V trimmed by 6 bases and J by 3 bases, 6 bases remained unmatched. The length of the CDR3 is 15 residues.

This chain joins TRBV2 and TRBJ2-7; 10 bases map to TRBD1. After removal of 6 bases from V and 2 bases from J, the junction contained 4 bases not matched to a gene. Per germline, CDR1 SNHLY and CDR2 FYNNEI. The CDR3 runs to 14 residues. In nucleotides, the CDR3 is TGTGCCAGCAGCAGACAGGGGGCCCCCTACGAGCAGTACTTC. Amino acid sequence: CASSRQGAPYEQYF.

The chain has TRBV6-6 and TRBJ2-3; 7 bases are a match to TRBD2. The V and J ends lost 0 bases and 8 bases, in that order; junction bases with no gene match: 2. This CDR3 has 13 residues. Per the germline V gene, CDR1 is MNHNY and CDR2 is SVGAGI (reference sequence). This CDR3 reads CASSYSGGGTQYF. The CDR3 nucleotides are TGTGCCAGCAGTTACTCGGGGGGGGGTACGCAGTATTTT.

The chain is built from TRBV7-8 and TRBJ1-1; 7 bases agree with TRBD1. In germline, CDR1 is SGHVS, CDR2 FQNEAQ. This CDR3 contains 16 residues. V was pared by 5 bases and J by 0 bases, with 9 bases of the junction left unmatched. Written as DNA, the CDR3 is TGTGCCAGCAGCCTTGAGACAGGGACGGTGAACACTGAAGCTTTCTTT. Translating it yields CASSLETGTVNTEAFF.

The gene calls are TRBV11-2 and TRBJ2-7; D might be TRBD2 (6 bases). Germline V lookup: CDR1 SGHAT, CDR2 FQNNGV. The length of the CDR3 is 13 residues. V lost 3 bases and J 2 bases, leaving 8 bases between the germline ends. CDR3 nucleotides: TGTGCCAGCAGCTTGATAGCGGCCTACGAGCAGTACTTC. Translating gives CASSLIAAYEQYF. The full variable domain, completed using reference TRBV11-2 and TRBJ2-7, is EAGVAQSPRYKIIEKRQSVAFWCNPISGHATLYWYQQILGQGPKLLIQFQNNGVVDDSQLPKDRFSAERLKGVDSTLKIQPAKLEDSAVYLCASSLIAAYEQYFGPGTRLTVT.

This clone was recorded once. The V call is TRBV3-1 (or the pseudogene TRBV3-2), the J call TRBJ2-3; D remains unclear. This CDR3 is 15 amino acids long. With 0 bases removed from V and 2 bases from J, the gap between germline ends came to 9 bases. The germline V gene has CDR1 LGHDT and CDR2 YNNKEL (reference sequence). The CDR3 region is CASSQDGKFTDTQYF. The DNA of the CDR3 is TGTGCCAGCAGCCAAGATGGGAAGTTCACAGATACGCAGTATTTT.